Here is one T cell receptor (beta chain) with its context. This clonotype was observed at least ten times. The antigen it recognizes is unknown. Per-nucleotide qualities are absent, and no much larger clonotype sits a single base away. TCR cDNA was synthesized by 5'RACE template switching, which introduced a universal primer site and unique molecular identifiers. Priming for cDNA synthesis came from both the TCR alpha and TCR beta constant segments. Library amplification used two PCR steps, and the second PCR step added sample barcodes and sequencing adapters. Sequencing of libraries was performed on Illumina HiSeq 2500 (2x100 bp) or NovaSeq (2x150 bp). From the authors' description of their analysis: MIGEC handled demultiplexing of reads and collapsing into UMI consensus sequences, while MiXCR performed V(D)J alignment. Using edgeR on replicate PBMC samples, clonotypes were called vaccine-responding if FDR was below 0.01 and the log2 fold change was above 5 up to day 15. Each bulk clonotype was labeled CD4 or CD8 based on which sequenced repertoire, CD4 or CD8, contained the clonotype at higher abundance. TCRdb reworked the public reads: Q25 trimming with fastp, MiXCR clone assembly, productive beta chains retained. Rows are unified per CDR3 protein, each entry keeping the most common DNA and genes. The V and J calls and clone size come from TCRdb's table, not from the authors' own analysis. Counted in this sample were a few hundred thousand distinct CDR3 sequences; 8% to 9.5% of them appeared once. Of the sample, roughly a sixth falls within the top ten clones.

This sample was taken from a study of T cells after yellow fever vaccination (dated by TCRdb to between 2018 and 2021). Regarding the complete study: The SMART-Seq v4 Ultra Low Input RNA kit was used to prepare libraries from fractions with low cell numbers. To track T-cell clones before and after primary and booster YFV17D yellow fever vaccination, bulk TCR alpha and beta repertoires were sequenced longitudinally. Two healthy male donors, one aged 18 to 29 and one aged 30 to 40 years, made up the cohort. Blood was drawn at multiple timepoints before and after primary and secondary immunization, with bulk PBMC replicates and cell subsets isolated. Summary of the overall study and its limitations: Because only two donors were included in the study, the extent to which the findings can be generalized is limited. Compared with the primary T-cell response, the secondary T-cell response was faster but weaker, reaching its peak on day 5 rather than on day 15. After the booster, most of the clones that had expanded following primary vaccination were detected again (almost 98% of CD4 and roughly 90% of CD8), which suggests that memory was broadly maintained. FACS-sorted repertoires could contain abundant contaminating clonotypes from the bulk population, so computational filtering was required. A small share of clonotypes occurred in both CD4 and CD8 compartments, likely arising from convergent recombination.

The CDR3 runs 12 amino acids, cysteine and phenylalanine included. Just CDR3 DNA is preserved here, 36 bases in frame from base 1. Sequences SEHNR (CDR1) and FQNEAQ (CDR2) are obtained from the germline V gene (reference sequence). V is cut by 1 base and J by 7 bases, and the space between the germline ends is 7 bases. The treatment or condition tag for this specimen amounts to: live attenuated yellow fever vaccine strain. Two biological replicates of bulk PBMCs were collected at each blood-draw timepoint. PBMCs were isolated from peripheral blood using a standard Ficoll-Paque protocol. TriZol was used to extract RNA from bulk PBMCs, CD4 and CD8 fractions, and dextramer-positive and dextramer-negative fractions.

This receptor was taken from a man aged 18 to 29 who received the YFV17D yellow fever vaccine. The rearrangement joined TRBV7-9 to TRBJ1-1; TRBD1 is perhaps the D gene, given 5 matching bases. Sequencing used PBMCs, obtained roughly 45 days after the first yellow fever vaccination. The encoded CDR3 is CASSLDQGEAFF. The sequenced DNA is TGTGCCAGCAGCTTAGACCAGGGTGAAGCTTTCTTT.